The 16 T cell receptor beta chains below come from one sample, sequenced in a study of shared clonotypes between healthy human individuals. Some clones are missing from TCRdb's copy, which holds only in-frame ones; the method was immunoSEQ multiplex PCR. The table includes roughly 680,000 clones, roughly 72% detected once. The sample was memory CD4+ T cells sorted from blood. The sample's subset: CD45RA-negative fraction. Receptors originate from a woman aged 25 to 45 in good health.

The rearrangement joins TRBV30 to TRBJ2-5, with 9 bases aligning to TRBD2. The CDR3 extends over 15 amino acids. V shed 2 bases, J shed 7 bases, and the junction held 11 bases outside the gene matches. The germline gives CDR1 GTSNPN, CDR2 SVGIG (reference sequence). Here the CDR3 reads CAWSLAGGSSRTQYF. The CDR3 DNA is TGTGCCTGGAGTTTGGCGGGAGGGTCCTCAAGGACCCAGTACTTC. Together with reference TRBV30 and TRBJ2-5, the CDR3 gives the full variable domain: SQTIHQWPATLVQPVGSPLSLECTVEGTSNPNLYWYRQAAGRGLQLLFYSVGIGQISSEVPQNLSASRPQDRQFILSSKKLLLSDSGFYLCAWSLAGGSSRTQYFGPGTRLLVL.

This clone was found many times. This chain connects TRBV2 to TRBJ1-5, with D tentatively TRBD1 (6 bases). The germline V and J ends were trimmed by 5 bases and 0 bases, with 11 bases remaining between them. The CDR3 is 15 amino acids. The germline CDR1 and CDR2 sequences are SNHLY and FYNNEI. The DNA of the CDR3 is TGTGCCAGCAGTAAGGACAGAGATAGCAATCAGCCCCAGCATTTT. It specifies CASSKDRDSNQPQHF.

The rearrangement joins TRBV27 to TRBJ2-3; perhaps TRBD2 as D (7 bases). The CDR3 spans 14 residues. Looked up from germline, CDR1 is MNHEY and CDR2 is SMNVEV (reference sequence). The ends were cut back, 6 bases at V and 5 bases at J, with 15 bases in the middle. The CDR3, as DNA: TGTGCCAGCAGCCGCCTAGGGGGGGGAGATACGCAGTATTTT. Encoded protein: CASSRLGGGDTQYF.

V and J are TRBV6-1 and TRBJ1-1; perhaps TRBD1 as D (5 bases). CDR3 length: 14 residues. V was clipped by 6 bases and J by 2 bases, with 13 bases between them. Germline lookup yields CDR1 MNHNS and CDR2 SASEGT. CDR3 in amino acids: CASRPPGGNTEAFF. The CDR3 nucleotides read TGTGCCAGCAGGCCTCCGGGGGGAAACACTGAAGCTTTCTTT.

The chain employs TRBV28 and TRBJ1-2; D perhaps matches TRBD1 (5 bases). The CDR3 has 15 residues. Trimming removed 8 bases at V and 3 bases at J, with 19 bases between. Germline loops: CDR1 MDHEN, CDR2 SYDVKM. DNA of the CDR3: TGTGCCAGCCAGGGTCCGTTTTGGGGTTACTATGGCTACACCTTC. The encoded protein is CASQGPFWGYYGYTF.

The chain carries TRBV7-8 and TRBJ2-6; D uncertain. Germline V gene data show CDR1 as SGHVS and CDR2 as FQNEAQ. The CDR3 length is 13 residues. V was clipped by 2 bases and J by 2 bases, with 1 base between them. CDR3 protein: CASSLTGANVLTF. As DNA, the CDR3 is TGTGCCAGCAGCTTAACTGGGGCCAACGTCCTGACTTTC. The full variable domain, in which reference TRBV7-8 and TRBJ2-6 provide the parts outside the CDR3, is GAGVSQSPRYKVAKRGQDVALRCDPISGHVSLFWYQQALGQGPEFLTYFQNEAQLDKSGLPSDRFFAERPEGSVSTLKIQRTQQEDSAVYLCASSLTGANVLTFGAGSRLTVL.

The chain joins TRBV10-3 to TRBJ2-3; D is unresolved. The length of the CDR3 is 12 residues. The V gene lost 4 bases and the J gene lost 5 bases, with 7 bases spanning the gap. Germline V lookup: CDR1 ENHRY, CDR2 SYGVKD. CDR3 bases: TGTGCCATCAGTGTGACGAGAGATACGCAGTATTTT. Its translation is CAISVTRDTQYF.

The chain recombines TRBV5-1 with TRBJ2-5; no definite D call. With the DNA end fitting TRBJ2-7 better, the J assignment may be wrong. Germline loops: CDR1 SGHRS, CDR2 YFSETQ. CDR3 size: 12 residues. This CDR3 reads CASSRDRHEQYF. The CDR3 DNA sequence: TGCGCCAGCAGCAGGGATCGGCACGAGCAGTACTTC.

The CDR3 region is CASSESGVGTDTQYF. CDR3 bases: TGTGCCAGCAGTGAATCGGGAGTTGGGACAGATACGCAGTATTTT. The J gene is TRBJ2-3, the V gene TRBV2; possibly TRBD2 for D (6 bases). There are 15 residues in the CDR3. Looked up from germline, CDR1 is SNHLY and CDR2 is FYNNEI. The V end lost 2 bases, the J end lost 3 bases, and 12 bases lay between the germline ends.

This clone has a handful of counts. The chain is built from TRBV10-1 and TRBJ2-2; D unclear. Germline V gene data show CDR1 as WNHNN and CDR2 as SYGVQD (reference sequence). The V end lost 10 bases, the J end lost 3 bases, and 15 bases lay between the germline ends. This CDR3 is 14 amino acids long. Here the CDR3 DNA reads TGCGCCACCCGTTCCGGGTTAGACACCGGGGAGCTGTTTTTT. Translating it yields CATRSGLDTGELFF.

This chain connects TRBV19 to TRBJ2-1; TRBD1 matches 7 bases. V was clipped by 10 bases and J by 9 bases; unmatched bases: 12. CDR1 is LNHDA, CDR2 SQIVND, per germline (reference sequence). The CDR3 has 13 amino acids. This CDR3 reads CATEGAINAEQFF. In nucleotides, the CDR3 is TGTGCCACCGAGGGGGCTATTAATGCTGAGCAGTTCTTC.

V is TRBV30 and J is TRBJ2-5; weak D call: TRBD1 (5 bases). Near its end, the DNA agrees better with TRBJ2-7, so the J call may be wrong. The CDR3 loop spans 12 amino acids. Germline V lookup: CDR1 GTSNPN, CDR2 SVGIG (reference sequence). The CDR3 loop reads CACSGRADEQYF. The CDR3 DNA reads TGTGCCTGTTCAGGCAGGGCGGACGAGCAGTACTTC.

The chain uses TRBV11-2 and TRBJ1-3, with 7 bases aligning to TRBD1. This CDR3 has 16 amino acids. Germline V lookup: CDR1 SGHAT, CDR2 FQNNGV. The V and J ends lost 5 bases and 0 bases, in that order; junction bases with no gene match: 7. The CDR3, as DNA: TGTGCCAGCAGCGAACAGACAGGGACCTCTGGAAACACCATATATTTT. This codes for CASSEQTGTSGNTIYF. The full variable domain, in which reference TRBV11-2 and TRBJ1-3 provide the parts outside the CDR3, is EAGVAQSPRYKIIEKRQSVAFWCNPISGHATLYWYQQILGQGPKLLIQFQNNGVVDDSQLPKDRFSAERLKGVDSTLKIQPAKLEDSAVYLCASSEQTGTSGNTIYFGEGSWLTVV.

This sequence joins TRBV19 and TRBJ2-1, with TRBD2 matching 13 bases. The germline V gene has CDR1 LNHDA and CDR2 SQIVND (reference sequence). This CDR3 contains 13 residues. With V trimmed by 9 bases and J by 6 bases, 2 bases remained unmatched. In DNA, the CDR3 is TGTGCCAGCAGACTAGCGGGAGGCAATGAGCAGTTCTTC. As protein: CASRLAGGNEQFF.

As DNA, the CDR3 is TGTGCCAGCTCACAGGCCGAGTACAATGAGCAGTTCTTC. Translation gives CASSQAEYNEQFF. V and J are TRBV18 and TRBJ2-1; D call uncertain. The CDR3 loop spans 13 amino acids. The V and J ends lost 4 bases and 4 bases respectively, with 8 bases between them. The germline CDR1 and CDR2 sequences are KGHSH and LQKENI.

The chain is built from TRBV5-1 and TRBJ2-1; D is possibly TRBD2 (5 bases). CDR3 length equals 14 residues. Germline CDR1 is SGHRS and CDR2 is YFSETQ. V lost 0 bases and J 9 bases, leaving 13 bases between the germline ends. The CDR3 loop reads CASSLGVEGGEQFF. CDR3 nucleotide sequence: TGCGCCAGCAGCTTGGGGGTAGAGGGTGGTGAGCAGTTCTTC.